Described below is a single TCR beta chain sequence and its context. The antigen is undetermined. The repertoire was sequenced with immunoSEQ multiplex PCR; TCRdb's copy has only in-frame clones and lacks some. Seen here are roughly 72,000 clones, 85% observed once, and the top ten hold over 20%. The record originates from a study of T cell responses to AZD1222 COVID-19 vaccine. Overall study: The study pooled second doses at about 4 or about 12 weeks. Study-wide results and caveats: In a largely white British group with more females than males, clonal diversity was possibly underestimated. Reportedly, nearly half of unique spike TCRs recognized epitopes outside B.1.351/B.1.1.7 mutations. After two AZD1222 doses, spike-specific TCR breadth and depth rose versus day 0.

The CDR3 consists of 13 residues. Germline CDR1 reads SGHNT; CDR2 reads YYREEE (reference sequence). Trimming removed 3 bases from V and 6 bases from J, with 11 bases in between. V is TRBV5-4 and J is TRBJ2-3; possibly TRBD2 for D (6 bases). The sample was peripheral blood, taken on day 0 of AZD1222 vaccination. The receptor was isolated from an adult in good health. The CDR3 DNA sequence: TGTGCCAGCAGCTCGCGGGACTTTGATACGCAGTATTTT. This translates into CASSSRDFDTQYF. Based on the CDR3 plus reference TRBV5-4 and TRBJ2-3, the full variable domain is ETGVTQSPTHLIKTRGQQVTLRCSSQSGHNTVSWYQQALGQGPQFIFQYYREEENGRGNFPPRFSGLQFPNYSSELNVNALELDDSALYLCASSSRDFDTQYFGPGTRLTVL.